These 2 T cell receptor beta chains came from one sample sequenced in a study of cytomegalovirus exposure and HLA in healthy donors. Vbeta (60) and Jbeta (13) primers were used in the PCR. Libraries were prepared by immunoSEQ multiplex PCR; TCRdb keeps only in-frame clonotypes and omits some of them. The sample lists around 150,000 clones, roughly 72% occurring once. The sequencing input was PBMCs. The source is a man aged 35 to 55 in good health and CMV-seronegative.

This clone turned up a few times. The chain has TRBV6-5 and TRBJ2-2, with D uncertain. The germline gives CDR1 MNHEY, CDR2 SVGAGI. V lost 5 bases and J lost 7, with 11 bases in between. The CDR3 consists of 13 residues. CDR3 nucleotides: TGTGCCAGCAGTCGACTCGTCGGCGGGGAGCTGTTTTTT. Its translation: CASSRLVGGELFF.

The chain employs TRBV5-1 and TRBJ2-2, with a possible D match to TRBD1 (5 bases). The V end lost 2 bases, the J end lost 3 bases, and 14 bases lay between the germline ends. This CDR3 region has 16 residues. Germline lookup yields CDR1 SGHRS and CDR2 YFSETQ. Written as DNA, the CDR3 is TGCGCCAGCAGCTTAACTACAGGAGAGGACACCGGGGAGCTGTTTTTT. Its translation: CASSLTTGEDTGELFF.